This T cell receptor beta chain was sequenced for a study of shared clonotypes between healthy human individuals. At the level of the study: Ranging from 18 to 49 in age, donors were two women and three men. Study-wide results and limits: Donor clonotype sharing was expected to depend on sequencing depth.

The table lists this clone with a count of one. The antigen is unknown. Genomic DNA (from each subset) was split evenly across several immunoSEQ plates. As handled by the study authors: In the immunoSEQ data, sequences were junction-only and lacked quality scores, so filtering differed. This table comes from immunoSEQ multiplex PCR, and its TCRdb copy is limited to in-frame clones, with some not included. V, J and clone size are those of that table, while D and trimming were read from the DNA. The profile shows a few million clones, 90% to 95% of them singletons. The CDR3 has 15 amino acids. V gave up 3 bases and J gave up 4 bases; unmatched junction bases: 3. The germline CDR1 and CDR2 sequences are SGHVS and FQNEAQ. CD8 cells regarded as naive lacked CD45RO, were positively chosen for CCR7, and omitted terminally differentiated effector memory CD45RA+ cells.

Material for sequencing was naive CD8+ T cells from PBMCs. The clonotype originates from a man between 18 and 29 years old in good health. Some clones in this sample may be carry-over from other donors' samples. The chain combines TRBV7-8 with TRBJ1-2, with 12 positions matching TRBD1. For the CDR3, the DNA is TGTGCCAGCAGCTTTGGGACAGGGGGCGTCTATGGCTACACCTTC. Its protein is CASSFGTGGVYGYTF.